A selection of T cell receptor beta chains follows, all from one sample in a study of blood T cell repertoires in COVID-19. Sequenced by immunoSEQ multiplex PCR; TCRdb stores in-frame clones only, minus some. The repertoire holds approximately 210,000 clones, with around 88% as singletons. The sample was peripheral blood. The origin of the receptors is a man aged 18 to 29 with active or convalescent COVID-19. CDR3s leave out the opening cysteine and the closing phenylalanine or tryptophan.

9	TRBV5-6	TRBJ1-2	ASSRELGYT
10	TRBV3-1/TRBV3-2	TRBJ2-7	ASSQRDSEQY
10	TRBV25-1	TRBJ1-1	ASGAGMTEAF
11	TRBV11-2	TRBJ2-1	ASREVPYNEQF
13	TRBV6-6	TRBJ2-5	ASTHLWTEKETQY
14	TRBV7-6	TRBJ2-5	ASSNPGQTYQETQY
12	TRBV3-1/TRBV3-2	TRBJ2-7	ASSQETDSYEQY
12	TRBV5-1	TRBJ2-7	ASSSTGSSYEQY
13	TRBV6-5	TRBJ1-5	ASSYSRDGNQPQH
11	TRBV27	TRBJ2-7	ASGLGPGYEQY
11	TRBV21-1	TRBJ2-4	ASSFGGLYVQY
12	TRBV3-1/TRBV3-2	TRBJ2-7	ASSQDPGFNEQY
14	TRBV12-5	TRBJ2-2	ASGLDRVLGTGELF
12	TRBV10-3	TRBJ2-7	AISLTSGNYEQY
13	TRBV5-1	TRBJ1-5	ASSPGQGRNQPQH
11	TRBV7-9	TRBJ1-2	ASSTTDTYGYT
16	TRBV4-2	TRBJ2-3	ASSQVRGLAGAGGAQY
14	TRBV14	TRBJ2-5	ASSPGTGVSSETQY
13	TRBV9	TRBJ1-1	ASSVSFRENTEAF
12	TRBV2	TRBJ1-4	ASSEGQVNEKLF
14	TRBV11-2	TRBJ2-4	ASSGLAGEAKNIQY
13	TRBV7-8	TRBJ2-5	ASSSPFGGKETQY
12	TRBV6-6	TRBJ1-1	ASTRDRGPPEAF
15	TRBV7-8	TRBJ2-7	ASSSTDQGKPPYEQY
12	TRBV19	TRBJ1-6	ASSIWDRDSPLH
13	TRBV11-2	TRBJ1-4	ASSFSTGEAEKLF
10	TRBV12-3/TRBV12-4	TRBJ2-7	ASKGSTGEQY
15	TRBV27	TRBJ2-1	ASTSRLAGRVYNEQF
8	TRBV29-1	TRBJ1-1	SVQNTEAF
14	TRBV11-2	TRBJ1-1	ASSLAPGQGNTEAF
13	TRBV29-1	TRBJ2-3	SVEPRELETDTQY
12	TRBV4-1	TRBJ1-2	ASSQDPGLGDYT
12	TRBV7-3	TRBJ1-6	ASSYGQGNSPLH
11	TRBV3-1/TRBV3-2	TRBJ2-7	ASSQAWPYEQY
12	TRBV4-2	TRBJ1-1	ASSSGQLNTEAF
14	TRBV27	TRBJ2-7	ASSPAGGALPYEQY
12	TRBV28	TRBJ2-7	ASSLYRGEYEQY
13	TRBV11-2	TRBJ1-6	ASSLTPLTGSPLH
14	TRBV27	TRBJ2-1	ASSLDFGAPYNEQF
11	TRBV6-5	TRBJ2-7	ASRPGGSYEQY
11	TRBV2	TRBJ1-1	ASRGAPNTEAF
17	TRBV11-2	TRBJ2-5	ASSLRPGTSGSHRETQY
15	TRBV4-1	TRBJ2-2	ASSPTPGTGYTGELF
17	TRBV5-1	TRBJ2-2	ASSLAFGTSGKNTGELF
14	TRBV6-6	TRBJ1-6	ASSQGPTTGGTPLH
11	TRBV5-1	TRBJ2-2	ASSVDRVGELF
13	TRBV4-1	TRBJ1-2	ASSQGQGAGYGYT
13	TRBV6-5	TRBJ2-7	ASRSGTSGSYEQY